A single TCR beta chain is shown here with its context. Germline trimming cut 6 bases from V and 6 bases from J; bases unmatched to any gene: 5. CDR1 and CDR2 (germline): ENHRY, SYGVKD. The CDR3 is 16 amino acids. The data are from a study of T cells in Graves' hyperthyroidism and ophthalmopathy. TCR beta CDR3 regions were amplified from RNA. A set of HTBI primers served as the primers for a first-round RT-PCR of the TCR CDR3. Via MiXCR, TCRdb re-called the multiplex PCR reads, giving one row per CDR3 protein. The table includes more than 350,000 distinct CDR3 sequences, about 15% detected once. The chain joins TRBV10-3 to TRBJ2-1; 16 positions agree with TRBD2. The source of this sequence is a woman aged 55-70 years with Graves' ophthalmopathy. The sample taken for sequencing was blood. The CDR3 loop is CAIRGTSGGGLNEQFF. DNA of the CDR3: TGTGCCATCAGGGGGACTAGCGGGGGGGGACTCAATGAGCAGTTCTTC.